This TCR beta chain was sequenced during a study of blood T cells in healthy people across ages (dated by TCRdb to about 2015). Looking at the study overall: In model experiments, template switching captured roughly one uniquely barcoded TCR beta cDNA molecule for every two T cells. Using the same blood draw, the study looked at two additional independent replicas of 1 million unique cDNA reads for two donors, one aged 18 to 30 and the other aged 80 or older. Donors of different ages were randomly distributed across sequencing lanes to avoid experimental bias. The donors were split into four age groups: young (average about 16 years), middle-aged (around 40), aged (roughly 65) and long-lived (approximately 80). Using deep sequencing normalized with unique cDNA molecular identifiers, the study measured how TCR beta repertoire diversity changes with age.

Study-wide findings and limitations: A strong correlation was found between observed TCR beta diversity and the percentage of naive T cells measured by flow cytometry. As age increased, observed TCR beta diversity per million T cells dropped in a roughly linear way, and a significant reduction was already evident by age about 40. The long-lived group showed more naive CD4+ T cells, fewer expanded clones and increased TCR diversity than the aged group, suggesting age selection. Total diversity estimates from one million sequenced T cells were considered lower bounds and underestimates. Because donor CMV infection status was unknown, age-related changes in expanded clonotypes were potentially confounded. Conclusive comparison of naive and antigen-experienced compartments was prevented by the profiling of bulk unsorted PBMCs.

Cut back by 1 base and 4 bases, the V and J ends lie 8 bases apart. From its cysteine to its phenylalanine, the CDR3 spans 14 amino acids. Kept here is only the CDR3 DNA, which spans 42 bases and is read in frame from base 1. For CDR1 and CDR2, the germline V gene lists LGHNA and YNFKEQ. The library was generated by 5' RACE. The sequencing machine was an Illumina HiSeq 2500. The second PCR ran for roughly 7 to 12 cycles and used a J-beta primer mix along with a sample-barcoded 5' primer. Each TCR beta cDNA molecule received a unique molecular identifier from a template-switch 5' adaptor carrying 12 random nucleotides. Each sample yielded at least 2.5 million CDR3-containing paired-end reads. The Mint cDNA synthesis kit, primed by a TRBC-specific oligonucleotide, was used to synthesize first-strand cDNA from all RNA. Following uracil-DNA glycosylase treatment, all cDNA underwent a first 18-cycle PCR with the universal primers M1SS and BC2_uni_R. As for the original processing: Each sample was normalized by randomly selecting 1 million high-quality reads, each carrying a distinct molecular identifier. Reads with shared molecular identifiers were discarded instead of being binned into consensus sequences. MiTCR, set to a Q25 quality threshold and the strictest error-elimination algorithm, was used for CDR3 identification, clonotype clustering and error correction. Lower-bound total TCR beta diversity was estimated with a nonparametric unseen species model using Euler transformation. The public sequencing data were trimmed at Q25 with fastp and processed into clonotypes with MiXCR by TCRdb, which kept only in-frame beta chains. Records with the same CDR3 protein are collapsed into one entry carrying the most frequent genes and DNA. In this record, the V and J calls reflect TCRdb's handling and not the investigators' own analysis. The sample table shows fewer than 700,000 distinct CDR3 sequences, and around 48% are seen once. Of the sample, under 30% falls within the top ten clones.

Turning to this clonotype: It lacks a known antigen. No base qualities exist here, and no much larger clone lies one base off it.

Donors were 39 systemically healthy Caucasian individuals from Russia aged roughly 6 to 100 years. Around 10 milliliters of peripheral blood were collected from each donor into EDTA-treated Vacutainer tubes. PBMCs were isolated by Ficoll-Paque density-gradient centrifugation, with at least 6.5 million obtained per sample. Trizol reagent was used to extract total RNA from the PBMCs, yielding at least 6 micrograms per sample. The percentages of naive CD45RAhigh/CD27high T cells were determined by flow cytometry on a PBMC aliquot from every donor. The TCR comes from a man older than 75 in good health. Sequencing was carried out using blood. The V gene is TRBV4-2 and the J gene is TRBJ2-1; the D region is possibly TRBD1 or TRBD2, each matching across 5 bases. In nucleotides, the sequence is TGTGCCAGCAGCCAAGGGGGACGGTACAATGAGCAGTTCTTC. Its protein product is CASSQGGRYNEQFF.